This T cell receptor (beta chain) was identified during a study of graft-versus-host responses after intestinal transplantation. Study-wide background: Recipients across the board were started on anti-thymocyte globulin induction, then kept on tacrolimus and steroids for about 3 years. Whole-study results and caveats: Present in recipient marrow, GvH clones included some that appeared first in ileum or blood. Individuals who had graft-donor T cell macrochimerism had allografts that showed high graft-versus-host to host-versus-graft clonal ratios.

Method: immunoSEQ multiplex PCR; TCRdb's copy keeps in-frame clones and lacks some. This table holds roughly 70,000 clones, roughly 89% found once. The germline CDR1 and CDR2 sequences are SGHNT and YYREEE (reference sequence). V lost 0 bases to trimming and J lost 7 bases, with 11 bases between them. CDR3 length equals 13 residues. With regard to this clone: The antigen is not known.

The TCR was taken from a human patient who received an intestinal transplant, so some T cells may come from the graft donor. Sequencing used bone marrow, obtained 700 to 750 days after intestinal transplantation. This rearrangement joins TRBV5-4 to TRBJ2-7, with D unclear. The CDR3 nucleotides are TGTGCCAGCAGCTTGGATCCCCTCTGGGAGCAGTACTTC. Protein sequence: CASSLDPLWEQYF.